A selection of T cell receptor beta chains follows, all from one sample in a study of blood T cells in healthy people across ages. TCRdb re-called the 5' RACE reads with MiXCR, one entry per CDR3 protein. This table holds about 580,000 distinct CDR3 sequences, around half found once. The specimen was blood. The receptors stem from a man at least 80 years old in good health. CDR3s include the opening cysteine and the closing phenylalanine or tryptophan. Fields, in order: V gene, clone size, J gene, CDR3 length, D gene, CDR3 DNA, CDR3 protein. D genes are given only for firm matches. The size entry is marked missing in some rows and otherwise reads once, few, many or a size class.

TRBV24-1	-	TRBJ2-1	16	TRBD1	TGTGCCACCAGTGATACGGACAGGGCGTCATACAATGAGCAGTTCTTC	CATSDTDRASYNEQFF
TRBV29-1	-	TRBJ2-3	15	TRBD1	TGCAGCGCCCTATCTGGGACAGGGGCTCCAGATACGCAGTATTTT	CSALSGTGAPDTQYF
TRBV29-1	-	TRBJ2-5	14	TRBD1	TGCAGCTCCTACCCGGGACAGGGTCAAGATGAGCAGTACTTC	CSSYPGQGQDEQYF
TRBV20-1	few	TRBJ2-7	12	-	TGCAGTGCTATGCTCAACAGCTACGAGCAGTACTTC	CSAMLNSYEQYF
TRBV7-2	-	TRBJ1-2	16	TRBD1	TGTGCCAGCAGCTCCCCCTCACGGTTTGACAGGGATGGCTACACCTTC	CASSSPSRFDRDGYTF
TRBV7-2	-	TRBJ2-7	15	-	TGTGCCAGCAGAGCATGGGCAGGGTTGTCCTACGAGCAGTACTTC	CASRAWAGLSYEQYF
TRBV2	few	TRBJ2-7	15	-	TGTGCCAGCAGTTCCGGACAGCGCTTTTTATCGTTGCAGTACTTC	CASSSGQRFLSLQYF
TRBV28	-	TRBJ2-5	15	-	TGTGCCAGCAGTCTCATCCTAGCTGGGCAAGAGACCCAGTACTTC	CASSLILAGQETQYF
TRBV12-3/TRBV12-4	few	TRBJ2-5	14	TRBD1	TGTGCCAGCACCGGGGACAGACTAAAAGAGACCCAGTACTTC	CASTGDRLKETQYF
TRBV29-1	-	TRBJ2-1	14	TRBD2	TGCAGCGCCTGTCTAGCGGGGGTCTGGAATGAGCAGTTCTTC	CSACLAGVWNEQFF
TRBV28	few	TRBJ2-3	16	-	TGTGCCAGCAGCCGTACGGGATCACTAGAGACAGATACGCAGTATTTT	CASSRTGSLETDTQYF
TRBV6-5	many	TRBJ1-5	13	-	TGTGCCAGCAGCGCCTTGGGACCTCAGCCCCAGCATTTT	CASSALGPQPQHF
TRBV20-1	-	TRBJ2-1	14	TRBD2	TGCAGCAGAACGGGACTAGTGGGGGGGTATGAGCAGTTCTTC	CSRTGLVGGYEQFF
TRBV15	few	TRBJ2-1	16	-	TGTGCCACCAGCAGAGACCAGGGCCGGTCTATGAATGAGCAGTTCTTC	CATSRDQGRSMNEQFF
TRBV5-1	-	TRBJ1-5	15	-	TGCGCCAGCAGCTTGGGGACAGATAGGAGGCAGCCCCAGCATTTT	CASSLGTDRRQPQHF
TRBV5-4	-	TRBJ1-2	17	-	TGTGCCAGCAGCTTGGCTGGTGCCTGGGTAGGAAACTATGGCTACACCTTC	CASSLAGAWVGNYGYTF
TRBV7-2	few	TRBJ2-3	16	-	TGTGCCAGCAGCTTTGGGGGTGGGGCTAGCACAGATACGCAGTATTTT	CASSFGGGASTDTQYF
TRBV7-2	many	TRBJ2-3	16	TRBD2	TGTGCCAGCAGCCAACGGACTAGCGGGGGAAAAGTTACGCAGTATTTT	CASSQRTSGGKVTQYF
TRBV28	-	TRBJ2-1	16	TRBD2	TGTGCCAGCAGTCTCCCGAGGGTAGCGGGAGGCAATGAGCAGTTCTTC	CASSLPRVAGGNEQFF
TRBV3-1	-	TRBJ2-1	15	TRBD2	TGTGCCAGCAGCCAGCGGGGGACCGTCCAAGAGACCCAGTTCTTC	CASSQRGTVQETQFF
TRBV7-9	few	TRBJ1-2	14	-	TGTGCCAGCAGCCCCCCGGGGGAGTACTATGGCTACACCTTC	CASSPPGEYYGYTF
TRBV20-1	-	TRBJ2-1	15	TRBD2	TGCAGTGCTCCCTATTGGGCGGGAGGCCACAATGAGCAGTTCTTC	CSAPYWAGGHNEQFF
TRBV12-3/TRBV12-4	few	TRBJ1-1	14	-	TGTGCCAGCAACCAGTTAATCGAGAACACTGAAGCTTTCTTT	CASNQLIENTEAFF
TRBV6-5	few	TRBJ2-1	19	TRBD2	TGTGCCAGCAGTTTACAAGGACTAGCGGGACCGAGCTCCTACAATGAGCAGTTCTTC	CASSLQGLAGPSSYNEQFF
TRBV6-6	many	TRBJ1-1	15	-	TGTGCCAGCAGTTACTCAACAGACCCGAACACTGAAGCTTTCTTT	CASSYSTDPNTEAFF
TRBV5-1	few	TRBJ2-7	14	-	TGCGCCAGCAGCTTGGGACAGAGCATCTACGAGCAGTACTTC	CASSLGQSIYEQYF
TRBV7-2	-	TRBJ1-4	17	TRBD1	TGTGCCAGCAGCTCCGGGACAGGGACTGCAACTAATGAAAAACTGTTTTTT	CASSSGTGTATNEKLFF
TRBV5-1	-	TRBJ2-3	18	-	TGCGCCAGCAGCTTGTACTTCTCTTTGGCGGCTAGCACAGATACGCAGTATTTT	CASSLYFSLAASTDTQYF
TRBV7-2	-	TRBJ2-7	13	-	TGTGCCAGCAGCCCAAAGATGGCCTACGAGCAGTACTTC	CASSPKMAYEQYF
TRBV3-1	once	TRBJ1-6	16	-	TGTGCCAGCAGCCAAGGTTTCGGGGAGATCGTCTCACCCCTCCACTTT	CASSQGFGEIVSPLHF
TRBV6-5	-	TRBJ2-7	15	TRBD2	TGTGCCAGCAGCGTTGCTAGCGGGAGAGGCTATGAGCAGTACTTC	CASSVASGRGYEQYF
TRBV20-1	few	TRBJ2-1	10	-	TGCAGTGCCGAAGGGCGGGAGCAGTTCTTC	CSAEGREQFF
TRBV6-6	many	TRBJ2-1	15	-	TGTGCCAGCAGTTACCAGCAAGGGGATTACAATGAGCAGTTCTTC	CASSYQQGDYNEQFF
TRBV7-9	-	TRBJ2-7	15	TRBD2	TGTGCCAGCACCCGGGGAGTCGGGAGGTATTACGAGCAGTACTTC	CASTRGVGRYYEQYF
TRBV10-3	-	TRBJ2-5	12	-	TGTGCCATCTCGGCAGCCGAAGAAACCCAGTACTTC	CAISAAEETQYF
TRBV29-1	few	TRBJ2-4	13	TRBD1	TGCAGCGCCACTCCAGGGGGTAGAAACATTCAGTACTTC	CSATPGGRNIQYF
TRBV6-1	once	TRBJ1-2	11	-	TGTGCCGCTTACGGGTTCTATGGCTACACCTTC	CAAYGFYGYTF
TRBV25-1	few	TRBJ1-4	13	-	TGTGCCAGCAGTGTAGCGGGAATTGAAAAACTGTTTTTT	CASSVAGIEKLFF
TRBV7-2	-	TRBJ1-1	15	TRBD1	TGTGCCAGCAGCCCATCGACAGGGGTGAACACTGAAGCTTTCTTT	CASSPSTGVNTEAFF
TRBV12-3/TRBV12-4	-	TRBJ2-1	13	-	TGTGCCAGCAATACCAGGGTAGGGAATGAGCAGTTCTTC	CASNTRVGNEQFF
TRBV20-1	-	TRBJ2-7	12	-	TGCAGTGCGAGCCCGGTGAGGGACGAGCAGTACTTC	CSASPVRDEQYF
TRBV7-2	-	TRBJ2-7	15	TRBD1	TGTGCCAGCAGCTTGGGACAGGGGATGGCCTACGAGCAGTACTTC	CASSLGQGMAYEQYF